This TCR beta chain was identified in a study of blood T cell repertoires in COVID-19. The V gene's germline CDR1 is SGHNT and CDR2 YENEEA. The length of the CDR3 is 13 residues. The V gene lost 6 bases and the J gene lost 2 bases, with 10 bases spanning the gap. Clones were sequenced by immunoSEQ multiplex PCR, and TCRdb holds only the in-frame ones, with some missing. This sample has about 160,000 clones, with roughly 90% found just once. V is TRBV11-3 and J is TRBJ1-1; the D gene is possibly TRBD1 (5 bases). Sequencing input: PBMCs or T cells enriched from blood (not recorded which). This clonotype originated in a woman aged 50 to 60 who had recovered from COVID-19. The CDR3 spells CASSSDSNTEAFF. The CDR3 coding sequence is TGTGCCAGCAGTTCAGACAGTAACACTGAAGCTTTCTTT.